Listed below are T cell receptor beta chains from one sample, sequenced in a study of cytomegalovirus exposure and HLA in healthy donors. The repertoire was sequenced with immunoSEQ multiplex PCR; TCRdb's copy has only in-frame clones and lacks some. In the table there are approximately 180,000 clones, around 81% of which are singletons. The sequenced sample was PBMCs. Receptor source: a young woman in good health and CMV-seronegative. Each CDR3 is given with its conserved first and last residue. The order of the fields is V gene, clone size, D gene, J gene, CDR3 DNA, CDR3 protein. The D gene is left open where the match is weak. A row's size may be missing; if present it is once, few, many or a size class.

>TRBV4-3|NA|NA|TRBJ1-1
TGCGCCAGCAGCCCCAAGGGTGGGGGGACTGAAGCTTTCTTT
CASSPKGGGTEAFF
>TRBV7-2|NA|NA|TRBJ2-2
TGTGCCAGCAGCTTCCCGGGGACGAACACCGGGGAGCTGTTTTTT
CASSFPGTNTGELFF
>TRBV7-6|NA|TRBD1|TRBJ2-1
TGTGCCAGCAGCCCGGGACAGGGGGACAATGAGCAGTTCTTC
CASSPGQGDNEQFF
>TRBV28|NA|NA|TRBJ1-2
TGTGCCAGCAGTTTAGAGAAACAGGCGAAGTATGGCTACACCTTC
CASSLEKQAKYGYTF
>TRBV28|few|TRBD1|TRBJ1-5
TGTGCCAGCAGTCACACGGGACAGGGGGGCAATCAGCCCCAGCATTTT
CASSHTGQGGNQPQHF
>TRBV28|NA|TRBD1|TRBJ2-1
TGTGCCAGCAGTCCCCTACTTCGGACAGGAGGACACGATTACAATGAGCAGTTCTTC
CASSPLLRTGGHDYNEQFF
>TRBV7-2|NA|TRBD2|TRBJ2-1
TGTGCCAGCAGCTTAGGTCGGGGGGGCGGTAATGAGCAGTTCTTC
CASSLGRGGGNEQFF
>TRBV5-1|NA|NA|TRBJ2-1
TGCGCCAGCAGCTCGTACAGGTCCTCCTCCTACAATGAGCAGTTCTTC
CASSSYRSSSYNEQFF
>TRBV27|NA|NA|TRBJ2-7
TGTGCCAGCAGTTTCCTGACAGGCCACGAGCAGTACTTC
CASSFLTGHEQYF
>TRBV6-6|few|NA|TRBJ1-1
TGTGCCAGCAGTTACTCTAGGGGGACTGAAGCTTTCTTT
CASSYSRGTEAFF
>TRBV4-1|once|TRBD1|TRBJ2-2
TGCGCCAGCAGCCAAGATCATTCGACAGGGGTGTACACCGGGGAGCTGTTTTTT
CASSQDHSTGVYTGELFF
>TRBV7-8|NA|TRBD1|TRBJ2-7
TGTGCCAGCAGCTTAGCGGGACAGGCCACCTACGAGCAGTACTTC
CASSLAGQATYEQYF
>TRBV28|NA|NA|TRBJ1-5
TGTGCCAGCAGTTTAGGTGCCGGGGTTACTCAGCCCCAGCATTTT
CASSLGAGVTQPQHF
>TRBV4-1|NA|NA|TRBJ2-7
TGCGCCAGCAGCTCTGTGCCAGGGTTCTACGAGCAGTACTTC
CASSSVPGFYEQYF
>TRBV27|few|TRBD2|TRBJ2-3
TGTGCCAGCAGGCGACTAGCGGGAGGTAGTACAGATACGCAGTATTTT
CASRRLAGGSTDTQYF
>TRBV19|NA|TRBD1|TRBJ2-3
TGTGCCAGTAGTCTCACAGGGGGCGGCACAGATACGCAGTATTTT
CASSLTGGGTDTQYF
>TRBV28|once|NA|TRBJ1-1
TGTGCCAGCAGACGCCACGCGGGGGGATGGGGTGAAGCTTTCTTT
CASRRHAGGWGEAFF
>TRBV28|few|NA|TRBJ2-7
TGTGCCAGCAGGGGAGGCCCCTACGAGCAGTACTTC
CASRGGPYEQYF
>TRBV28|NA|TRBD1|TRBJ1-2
TGTGCCACCAGGGACAGGGCCAACTATGGCTACACCTTC
CATRDRANYGYTF
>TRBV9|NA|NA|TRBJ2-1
TGTGCCAGCAGCGTATGGGCAGATTTCTACAATGAGCAGTTCTTC
CASSVWADFYNEQFF
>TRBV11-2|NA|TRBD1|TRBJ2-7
TGTGCCAGCAGCTTAGGTACCAGGGGGCCTCTTTACGAGCAGTACTTC
CASSLGTRGPLYEQYF
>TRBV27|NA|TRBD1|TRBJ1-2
TGTGCCAGCAGTTTCCAGGGGGCGAGGGGTGGCTACACCTTC
CASSFQGARGGYTF
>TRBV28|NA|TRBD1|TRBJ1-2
TGTGCCAGCAGTCTCCCGCCCGGGACAGGGGGTGACTATGGCTACACCTTC
CASSLPPGTGGDYGYTF
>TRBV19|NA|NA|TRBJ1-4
TGTGCCAGTATAGGCGGCCCAACTAATGAAAAACTGTTTTTT
CASIGGPTNEKLFF
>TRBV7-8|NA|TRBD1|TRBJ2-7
TGTGCCAGTCGGACGGGTTCACAGGGGCGCGGGGAGCAGTACTTC
CASRTGSQGRGEQYF
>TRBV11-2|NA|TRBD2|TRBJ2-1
TGTGCCAGCAGCCGGGGACTAGCGGGGGGTTATGAGCAGTTCTTC
CASSRGLAGGYEQFF
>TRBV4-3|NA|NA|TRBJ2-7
TGCGCCAGCAGCCAAGGGGCAGTTGGGTCCTACGAGCAGTACTTC
CASSQGAVGSYEQYF
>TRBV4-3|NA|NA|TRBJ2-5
TGCGCCAGCAGCCAAGATCCCCGAATGGCGGGGAATGACTTC
CASSQDPRMAGNDF
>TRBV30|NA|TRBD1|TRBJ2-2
TGTGCCCGCAGACGGACAGGGGCGAACACCGGGGAGCTGTTTTTT
CARRRTGANTGELFF
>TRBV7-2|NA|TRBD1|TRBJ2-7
TGTGCCAGCAGCATGGGACAGCCCTACGAGCAGTACTTC
CASSMGQPYEQYF
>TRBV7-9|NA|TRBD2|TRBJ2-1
TGTGCCAGCAGCTTAAAGTCCCTAGTCACTAGCGGGAGCAATGAGCAGTTCTTC
CASSLKSLVTSGSNEQFF
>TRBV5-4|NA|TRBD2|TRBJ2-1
TGTGCCAGCAGCGGGGGGACTAGCGGGAGTTCCTACAATGAGCAGTTCTTC
CASSGGTSGSSYNEQFF
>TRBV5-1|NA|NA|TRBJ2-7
TGCGCCAGCAGCTTGGTGAATCTTGGGGCACTCTACGAGCAGTACTTC
CASSLVNLGALYEQYF
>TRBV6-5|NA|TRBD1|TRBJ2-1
TGTGCCAGCAGACTAAATACAGGGGGTGGAAATGAGCAGTTCTTC
CASRLNTGGGNEQFF
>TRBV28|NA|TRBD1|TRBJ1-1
TGTGCCAGCAGGGGACAGGTAGAAGCTTTCTTT
CASRGQVEAFF
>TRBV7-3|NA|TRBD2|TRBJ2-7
TGTGCCAGCAGCCCGGGACTAGTTGTGGGGGGCTACGAGCAGTACTTC
CASSPGLVVGGYEQYF
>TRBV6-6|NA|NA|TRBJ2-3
TGTGCCAGCAGTTACGGCCAGGGAGGAGCAGATACGCAGTATTTT
CASSYGQGGADTQYF
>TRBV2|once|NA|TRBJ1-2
TGTGCCAGCAGTGCCCGGACAGCCGGAAGCTATGGCTACACCTTC
CASSARTAGSYGYTF
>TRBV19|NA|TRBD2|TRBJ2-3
TGTGCCAGCGCTCCTCTACTAGCGGGGGTTCGAGGGACAGATACGCAGTATTTT
CASAPLLAGVRGTDTQYF
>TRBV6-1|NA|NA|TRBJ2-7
TGTGCCAGCAGTGAGCGTTACGAGCAGTACTTC
CASSERYEQYF
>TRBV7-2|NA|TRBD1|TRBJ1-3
TGTGCCAGCAGCTCGTCAGGGGGCTCCTCTGGAAACACCATATATTTT
CASSSSGGSSGNTIYF
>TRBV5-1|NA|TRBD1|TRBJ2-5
TGCGCCAGCACAACGACAGGGGGTCCGGAAGAGACCCAGTACTTC
CASTTTGGPEETQYF
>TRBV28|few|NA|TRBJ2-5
TGTGCCAGCAGTTCCCGAGGGCAGGTGGGGGAGACCCAGTACTTC
CASSSRGQVGETQYF
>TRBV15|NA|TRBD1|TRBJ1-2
TGTGCCACCAGCAGAGAGGAAGCCAGGGGGTACACCTTC
CATSREEARGYTF
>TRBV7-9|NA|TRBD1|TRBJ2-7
TGTGCCAGCAGCTTCCAAAATGGACAGGACAGCGAGCAGTACTTC
CASSFQNGQDSEQYF
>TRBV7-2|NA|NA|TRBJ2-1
TGTGCCAGCAGCTTACGGTGGCGGGGGCGAGGGGGGGAGCAGTTCTTC
CASSLRWRGRGGEQFF
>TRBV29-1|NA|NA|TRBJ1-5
TGCAGCGTTGTAGTGGCGGGAATGGGCAATCAGCCCCAGCATTTT
CSVVVAGMGNQPQHF
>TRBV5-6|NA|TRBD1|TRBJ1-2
TGTGCCAGCAGCTGGGGACAGGGGGCCTATGGCTACACCTTC
CASSWGQGAYGYTF
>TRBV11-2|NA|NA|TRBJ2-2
TGTGCCAGCAGCTTGTGGCAGTCGAACACCGGGGAGCTGTTTTTT
CASSLWQSNTGELFF
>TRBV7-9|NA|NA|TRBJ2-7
TGTGCCAGCAGCTTATCGGACTACCTATACGAGCAGTACTTC
CASSLSDYLYEQYF
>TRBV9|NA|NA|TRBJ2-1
TGTGCCAGCAGCGTCAATCAATGGCCCTACAATGAGCAGTTCTTC
CASSVNQWPYNEQFF
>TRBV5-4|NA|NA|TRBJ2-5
TGTGCCAGCAGCAAAGGACAGAGGGAAGAGACCCAGTACTTC
CASSKGQREETQYF
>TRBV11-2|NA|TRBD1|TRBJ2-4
TGTGCCAGCAGCACACGACAGGGATGGGACAGTCAGTACTTC
CASSTRQGWDSQYF